Listed here are 8 T cell receptor beta chains from one sample, sequenced in a study of blood T cell repertoires in COVID-19. Produced via immunoSEQ multiplex PCR; TCRdb's table is partial and in-frame only. The data show 48,000 or so clones, with about nine tenths seen just once and 3.1% held by the top ten. Specimen: peripheral blood. These receptors came from a human donor in a cohort sampled during active COVID-19.

The V gene is TRBV6-5, the J gene TRBJ1-3; TRBD1 aligns across 7 bases. Germline loops: CDR1 MNHEY, CDR2 SVGAGI. The V and J ends lost 4 bases and 0 bases, in that order; junction bases with no gene match: 3. The CDR3 totals 15 residues. Here the CDR3 reads CASSSRDSSGNTIYF. CDR3 nucleotide sequence: TGTGCCAGCAGTTCAAGGGACAGCTCTGGAAACACCATATATTTT.

This clone has only a few counts. The chain couples TRBV7-9 to TRBJ2-7; 9 nucleotides match TRBD1. CDR3 length: 13 residues. V dropped 3 bases and J dropped 7; count of bases not matched to a gene: 4. Germline assignment: CDR1 SEHNR and CDR2 FQNEAQ (reference sequence). The CDR3 coding sequence is TGTGCCAGCAGCTTGGGGACAGGGAGGGAGCAGTACTTC. Its translation is CASSLGTGREQYF.

The V call is TRBV2, the J call TRBJ2-5, with TRBD2 identical over 13 bases. This CDR3 has 19 residues. Trimming took 10 bases from V and 2 from J; bases not matched to a gene: 19. CDR1 is SNHLY, CDR2 FYNNEI, per germline. The CDR3 bases are TGTGCCACGCGCGCCGAAAGGACTAGCGGGAGTTTCGAGCAAGAGACCCAGTACTTC. It is translated as CATRAERTSGSFEQETQYF.

The chain uses TRBV9 and TRBJ2-1; 9 bases fit TRBD1. Germline V CDR1 and CDR2: SGDLS, YYNGEE. This CDR3 is 16 amino acids long. Germline trimming cut 0 bases from V and 7 bases from J; bases unmatched to any gene: 8. The CDR3 sequence is CASSVARTGVWNEQFF. CDR3 bases: TGTGCCAGCAGCGTAGCTAGGACAGGGGTCTGGAATGAGCAGTTCTTC.

V is TRBV7-6 and J is TRBJ2-3; TRBD2 aligns across 8 bases. The CDR3 runs to 17 residues. Germline V gene lookup returns CDR1 SGHVS and CDR2 FNYEAQ. The trim removed 3 bases at V and 0 bases at J, leaving 8 bases unmatched. In DNA, the CDR3 is TGTGCCAGCAGCTTCCATTGGCGGGAGGCGAGCACAGATACGCAGTATTTT. It codes for CASSFHWREASTDTQYF.

The chain recombines TRBV2 with TRBJ2-3, with 11 bases that match TRBD2. The germline V gene encodes CDR1 SNHLY and CDR2 FYNNEI. This CDR3 region has 16 residues. V lost 5 bases and J lost 5; bases outside the gene matches: 9. The CDR3: CASSKGTSGFLDTQYF. The DNA of the CDR3 is TGTGCCAGCAGTAAGGGGACTAGCGGATTTTTAGATACGCAGTATTTT. Full variable domain (missing parts from reference TRBV2 and TRBJ2-3): EPEVTQTPSHQVTQMGQEVILRCVPISNHLYFYWYRQILGQKVEFLVSFYNNEISEKSEIFDDQFSVERPDGSNFTLKIRSTKLEDSAMYFCASSKGTSGFLDTQYFGPGTRLTVL.

The chain couples TRBV11-2 to TRBJ2-3, with 9 positions matching TRBD2. Germline CDR1 and CDR2: SGHAT and FQNNGV. V gave up 0 bases and J gave up 3 bases; unmatched junction bases: 10. The CDR3 is 18 residues long. The CDR3 spells CASSLERGAGGMTDTQYF. CDR3 DNA: TGTGCCAGCAGCTTAGAAAGGGGAGCGGGAGGTATGACAGATACGCAGTATTTT. Complete variable domain (other parts from reference TRBV11-2 and TRBJ2-3): EAGVAQSPRYKIIEKRQSVAFWCNPISGHATLYWYQQILGQGPKLLIQFQNNGVVDDSQLPKDRFSAERLKGVDSTLKIQPAKLEDSAVYLCASSLERGAGGMTDTQYFGPGTRLTVL.

This clone has only a few counts. V gene TRBV4-2 combines with J gene TRBJ2-1; 14 bases match TRBD2. CDR1 and CDR2 (germline): LGHNA, YNFKEQ. This CDR3 has 16 amino acids. The J segment lost 10 bases and the V segment lost 0 bases, leaving 5 bases of the junction unmatched. The CDR3 protein is CASSQEPGLAGVEQFF. In DNA form, the CDR3 reads TGTGCCAGCAGCCAAGAACCGGGACTAGCGGGAGTGGAGCAGTTCTTC.